These 27 T cell receptor beta chains were all obtained from the same sample, sequenced in a study of post-analysis software for immune sequencing data. Findings of the study overall: The study found TRBV5-6, TRBV5-1 and TRBV20-1 among roughly 5 TRBV segments more frequent in patients than controls.

Their recognized antigens are unknown. Libraries were made from TCR beta cDNA, and they carried unique molecular identifiers. TCRdb ran MiXCR on the PCR reads and lists one entry per CDR3 protein. The sample yields 800,000 to 950,000 distinct CDR3 sequences, roughly 50% seen once. Sequencing was carried out using blood. The source is a girl under 18 with multiple sclerosis.

The chain links TRBV14 to TRBJ2-1; D tentatively reads TRBD1 or TRBD2 (5 bases each). The V end was cut by 1 base, the J end by 8 bases, with 12 bases between. The CDR3 sequence is 14 residues long. Germline CDR1 and CDR2: SGHDN and FVKESK. This CDR3 reads CASSQGQGAYEQFF. The CDR3 region has the DNA TGTGCCAGCAGCCAAGGTCAGGGAGCATATGAGCAGTTCTTC.

This clonotype was detected a few times. The chain recombines TRBV20-1 with TRBJ1-3; D is perhaps TRBD1 (6 bases). Trimming took 0 bases from V and 1 from J, leaving 13 bases between them. The CDR3 has 16 amino acids. Germline values: CDR1 DFQATT, CDR2 SNEGSKA (reference sequence). CDR3 sequence (DNA): TGCAGTGCTAGAGATCGCGGCAGGGGATCTGGAAACACCATATATTTT. It translates to CSARDRGRGSGNTIYF.

The rearrangement links TRBV6-6 to TRBJ2-5; possible D gene TRBD1, 6 bases. The CDR3 has 16 residues. The V gene lost 2 bases and the J gene lost 4 bases, with 17 bases spanning the gap. Germline CDR1 and CDR2: MNHNY and SVGAGI (reference sequence). For the CDR3, the DNA is TGTGCCAGCAGTTACCCCACAGGGATTGGGGGAGAGACCCAGTACTTC. Translation gives CASSYPTGIGGETQYF.

V gene TRBV4-2 combines with J gene TRBJ1-4, with no clear D. The CDR3 runs 15 residues. The germline V gene encodes CDR1 LGHNA and CDR2 YNFKEQ. V was clipped by 0 bases and J by 0 bases, with 5 bases between them. This CDR3 reads CASSQERATNEKLFF. The DNA of the CDR3 is TGTGCCAGCAGCCAAGAACGTGCAACTAATGAAAAACTGTTTTTT.

The V call is TRBV29-1, the J call TRBJ1-5; D gene uncertain. Between the trimmed V and J ends, which lost 4 bases and 7 bases, there was a span of 14 bases. CDR1 SQVTM and CDR2 ANQGSEA come from the germline V gene. The CDR3 totals 13 residues. For the CDR3, the DNA is TGCAGCGTTGTAGTTGCGCAAGGGCAGCCCCAGCATTTT. It is translated as CSVVVAQGQPQHF.

The genes are TRBV6-5 and TRBJ2-1, with TRBD1 matching over 9 bases. Germline V gives CDR1 MNHEY, CDR2 SVGAGI. This CDR3 contains 15 residues. V lost 2 bases, J lost 4 bases, and 3 bases stayed unmatched. The CDR3 here is CASSYRTGAYNEQFF. The CDR3 nucleotides read TGTGCCAGCAGTTACCGGACAGGGGCATACAATGAGCAGTTCTTC.

This chain links TRBV9 with TRBJ2-1, with a possible D match to TRBD2 (5 bases). Trimming took 0 bases from V and 6 from J, leaving 10 bases between them. The CDR3 is 14 amino acids. Germline lookup yields CDR1 SGDLS and CDR2 YYNGEE. The CDR3 bases are TGTGCCAGCAGCGTAGCGCCCAGCGGCAATGAGCAGTTCTTC. Its protein is CASSVAPSGNEQFF.

V usage is TRBV15 and J usage is TRBJ2-7; 7 bases match TRBD2. CDR1 LNHNV and CDR2 YYDKDF come from the germline V gene (reference sequence). The CDR3 totals 15 residues. J lost 2 bases, V lost 1 base, and 5 bases had no gene match. CDR3 sequence (DNA): TGTGCCACCAGCAGAGCTCTAGCGGAGACCTACGAGCAGTACTTC. Its translation is CATSRALAETYEQYF.

A single count supports this clonotype. The chain couples TRBV3-1 to TRBJ2-2, with 10 bases that match TRBD1. This CDR3 contains 16 residues. In germline, CDR1 is LGHDT, CDR2 YNNKEL (reference sequence). J was trimmed by 6 bases and V by 0 bases; bases with no gene match: 4. CDR3 region: CASSQDRGTGAGELFF. Written as DNA, the CDR3 is TGTGCCAGCAGCCAAGATAGAGGGACAGGGGCCGGGGAGCTGTTTTTT.

With respect to this clonotype: The junction differs from germline at one of its ends, possibly a read error. The chain joins TRBV7-9 to TRBJ2-1, with TRBD2 identical over 11 bases. CDR3 size: 17 residues. Germline CDR1 SEHNR, CDR2 FQNEAQ (reference sequence). This CDR3 is CASSSTLAGGRYNEQFF. The DNA of the CDR3 is TGTGCCAGCAGCTCCACTCTAGCGGGGGGACGTTACAACGAGCAGTTCTTC.

This clonotype occurred once. This chain links TRBV5-4 with TRBJ2-5; 10 bases agree with TRBD1. The J call is in doubt because the DNA end fits TRBJ2-7 better. CDR1 SGHNT and CDR2 YYREEE come from the germline V gene (reference sequence). The CDR3 covers 16 residues. In DNA form, the CDR3 reads TGTGCCAGCAGCTTGGGAGGGACAGGGGCGCTCGACGAGCAGTACTTC. As protein: CASSLGGTGALDEQYF.

J is TRBJ1-5 and V is TRBV20-1; TRBD1 matches 7 bases. The V and J ends lost 7 bases and 4 bases, in that order; junction bases with no gene match: 16. The CDR3 runs 16 residues. Germline V gene data show CDR1 as DFQATT and CDR2 as SNEGSKA (reference sequence). In nucleotides, the CDR3 is TGCAGTGTCATCCGATCGCAGGGGGGAGGGAATCAGCCCCAGCATTTT. This translates into CSVIRSQGGGNQPQHF.

The chain combines TRBV2 with TRBJ1-1, with D uncertain. Trimming stripped 1 base from V and 6 bases from J, with 12 bases between. In germline, CDR1 is SNHLY, CDR2 FYNNEI. CDR3 size: 14 residues. CDR3 DNA sequence: TGTGCCAGCAGTGAAGAGGGAGTTCGGGCTGAAGCTTTCTTT. Its protein is CASSEEGVRAEAFF. The complete variable domain, with remaining parts taken from reference TRBV2 and TRBJ1-1, reads EPEVTQTPSHQVTQMGQEVILRCVPISNHLYFYWYRQILGQKVEFLVSFYNNEISEKSEIFDDQFSVERPDGSNFTLKIRSTKLEDSAMYFCASSEEGVRAEAFFGQGTRLTVV.

A few counts support this clonotype. The rearrangement links TRBV18 to TRBJ2-6; 7 bases are shared with TRBD2. The trim removed 6 bases at V and 0 bases at J, leaving 5 bases unmatched. The germline V gene has CDR1 KGHSH and CDR2 LQKENI. The CDR3 runs to 16 residues. The CDR3 protein is CASSHGGSSGANVLTF. CDR3 nucleotide sequence: TGTGCCAGCTCTCACGGGGGGAGCTCTGGGGCCAACGTCCTGACTTTC. The entire variable domain, with the rest obtained from reference TRBV18 and TRBJ2-6, is as follows: NAGVMQNPRHLVRRRGQEARLRCSPMKGHSHVYWYRQLPEEGLKFMVYLQKENIIDESGMPKERFSAEFPKEGPSILRIQQVVRGDSAAYFCASSHGGSSGANVLTFGAGSRLTVL.

This clonotype was recorded at least ten times. The chain uses TRBV10-3 and TRBJ2-7; D is uncertain. V dropped 4 bases and J dropped 2 bases, with 6 bases sitting between them. CDR3 size: 12 residues. The germline gives CDR1 ENHRY, CDR2 SYGVKD. The CDR3 here is CAISGTTYEQYF. For the CDR3, the DNA is TGTGCCATCAGTGGTACAACCTACGAGCAGTACTTC.

In this sample, this clonotype turned up a few times. Here the CDR3 omits its conserved ending phenylalanine or tryptophan, so a read error is the likely source. V and J are TRBV5-1 and TRBJ2-4, with TRBD1 identical over 9 bases. Judging by the DNA end, TRBJ2-7 fits better; the J call may be wrong. The CDR3 totals 15 residues. Germline CDR1 is SGHRS and CDR2 is YFSETQ. Here the CDR3 reads CASSSLGTGMGEQYL. The CDR3 DNA sequence: TGCGCCAGCAGCTCCCTCGGGACAGGGATGGGCGAGCAGTACTTA.

The genes are TRBV5-1 and TRBJ1-4; unclear D gene. The CDR3 is 15 amino acids. V dropped 1 base and J dropped 8 bases, with 15 bases sitting between them. Germline V gene data show CDR1 as SGHRS and CDR2 as YFSETQ. The CDR3 DNA reads as TGCGCCAGCAGCTTGCAGCCGGGGATGGAGGAAAAACTGTTTTTT. It encodes CASSLQPGMEEKLFF. Variable domain in full (rest from reference TRBV5-1 and TRBJ1-4): KAGVTQTPRYLIKTRGQQVTLSCSPISGHRSVSWYQQTPGQGLQFLFEYFSETQRNKGNFPGRFSGRQFSNSRSEMNVSTLELGDSALYLCASSLQPGMEEKLFFGSGTQLSVL.

The chain couples TRBV5-1 to TRBJ2-7; D not certain. From germline, CDR1 is SGHRS and CDR2 YFSETQ. This CDR3 contains 14 residues. The V end was cut by 7 bases, the J end by 2 bases, with 16 bases between. DNA of the CDR3: TGCGCCAGCGCTTCGGCAGGCCAACCCTACGAGCAGTACTTC. Its protein is CASASAGQPYEQYF.

The chain joins TRBV5-1 to TRBJ1-1, with 9 bases that match TRBD1. This CDR3 spans 20 amino acids. The germline CDR1 and CDR2 sequences are SGHRS and YFSETQ. V dropped 0 bases and J dropped 2; count of bases not matched to a gene: 17. The CDR3 spells CASSLATAGDRERVNTEAFF. The CDR3 DNA reads as TGCGCCAGCAGCTTGGCCACCGCCGGGGACAGGGAGAGGGTAAACACTGAAGCTTTCTTT.

The genes are TRBV6-5 and TRBJ2-7; D unclear. Germline V gene sequence: CDR1 MNHEY, CDR2 SVGAGI. The CDR3 has 13 amino acids. The germline V and J ends were trimmed by 6 bases and 6 bases, with 15 bases remaining between them. The CDR3 nucleotides are TGTGCCAGCAGGAGACGGGCCCCTGGCGAGCAGTACTTC. Residues: CASRRRAPGEQYF.

The V call is TRBV27, the J call TRBJ2-1; the match to TRBD2 covers 11 bases. The CDR3 length is 15 residues. CDR1 is MNHEY, CDR2 SMNVEV, per germline (reference sequence). V trimming: 5 bases; J trimming: 5 bases; junction bases outside the gene matches: 5. CDR3 protein: CASSLGTSGHNEQFF. The CDR3 nucleotides read TGTGCCAGCAGTCTAGGGACTAGCGGTCACAATGAGCAGTTCTTC.

This clonotype came up once. The rearrangement links TRBV7-9 to TRBJ2-1; 12 positions agree with TRBD2. Germline CDR1 is SEHNR and CDR2 is FQNEAQ (reference sequence). The ends lost 5 bases at V and 7 bases at J; junction bases unmatched: 9. The CDR3 extends over 16 amino acids. The CDR3: CASSTYLAGGRNEQFF. CDR3 nucleotide sequence: TGTGCCAGCAGCACCTACCTAGCGGGGGGGCGTAATGAGCAGTTCTTC.

V usage is TRBV5-1 and J usage is TRBJ2-1, with D unresolved. The germline V and J ends were trimmed by 0 bases and 0 bases, with 7 bases remaining between them. This CDR3 comprises 15 residues. CDR1 is SGHRS, CDR2 YFSETQ, per germline. The CDR3 sequence is CASSLGLNSYNEQFF. CDR3 sequence (DNA): TGCGCCAGCAGCTTGGGACTCAACTCCTACAATGAGCAGTTCTTC.

This clonotype was observed a few times. The chain recombines TRBV7-9 with TRBJ2-7, with 9 bases lining up with TRBD1. With 5 bases clipped from V and 5 bases from J, the junction kept 13 bases outside the gene matches. The germline V gene has CDR1 SEHNR and CDR2 FQNEAQ (reference sequence). The CDR3 has 16 amino acids. For the CDR3, the DNA is TGTGCCAGCAGCCCCGCGGGCGGGACAGGGTGGAACGAGCAGTACTTC. Its translation: CASSPAGGTGWNEQYF.

The chain employs TRBV24-1 and TRBJ2-1, with unresolved D. CDR3 length: 13 residues. V gave up 3 bases and J gave up 3 bases, with 5 bases separating them. Germline CDR1 KGHDR, CDR2 SFDVKD. The CDR3 sequence: CATSDPSYNEQFF. Here the CDR3 DNA reads TGTGCCACCAGTGATCCAAGCTACAATGAGCAGTTCTTC.

The gene calls are TRBV27 and TRBJ2-3; no reliable D call. V was clipped by 5 bases and J by 2 bases, with 14 bases between them. Per germline, CDR1 MNHEY and CDR2 SMNVEV (reference sequence). The CDR3 is made up of 15 amino acids. In DNA, the CDR3 is TGTGCCAGCAGTCCCAGCCTGAGACTCACAGATACGCAGTATTTT. Amino acids: CASSPSLRLTDTQYF.

The chain combines TRBV3-1 with TRBJ2-1; D not resolved. The CDR3 totals 11 residues. Germline CDR1 is LGHDT and CDR2 is YNNKEL (reference sequence). Trimming removed 4 bases from V and 9 bases from J, with 7 bases in between. CDR3: CASSLRIEQFF. As DNA, the CDR3 is TGTGCCAGCAGCCTCCGCATTGAGCAGTTCTTC.